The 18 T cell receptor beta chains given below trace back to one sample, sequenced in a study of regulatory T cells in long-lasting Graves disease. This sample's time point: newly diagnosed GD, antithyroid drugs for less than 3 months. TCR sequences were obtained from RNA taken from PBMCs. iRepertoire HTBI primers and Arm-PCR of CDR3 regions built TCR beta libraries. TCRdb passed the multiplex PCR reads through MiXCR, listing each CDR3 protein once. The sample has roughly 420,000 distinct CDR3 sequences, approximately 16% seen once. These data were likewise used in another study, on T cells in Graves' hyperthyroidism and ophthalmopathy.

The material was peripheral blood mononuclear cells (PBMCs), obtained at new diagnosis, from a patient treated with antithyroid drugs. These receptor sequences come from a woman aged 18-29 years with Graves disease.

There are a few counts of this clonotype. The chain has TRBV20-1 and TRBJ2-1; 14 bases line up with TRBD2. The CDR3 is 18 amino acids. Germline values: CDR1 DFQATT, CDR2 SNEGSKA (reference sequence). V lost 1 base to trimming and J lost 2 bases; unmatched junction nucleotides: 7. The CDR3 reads CSARVGLAGEGPYNEQFF. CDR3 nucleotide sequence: TGCAGTGCTAGAGTGGGACTAGCGGGAGAAGGCCCCTACAATGAGCAGTTCTTC.

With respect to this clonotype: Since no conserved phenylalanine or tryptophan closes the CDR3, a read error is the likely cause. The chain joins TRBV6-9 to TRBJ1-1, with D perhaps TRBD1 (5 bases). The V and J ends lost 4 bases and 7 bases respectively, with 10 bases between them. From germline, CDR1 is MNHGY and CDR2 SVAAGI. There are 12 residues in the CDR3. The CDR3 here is CASSSQTDEAFL. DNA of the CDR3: TGTGCCAGCAGTTCCCAGACAGATGAAGCTTTCCTT.

The CDR3 DNA sequence: TGTGCCAGCAGCGTGGGTTGGGGGGGGTTCAGGGCCAATGAGCAGTTCTTC. Protein sequence: CASSVGWGGFRANEQFF. J is TRBJ2-1 and V is TRBV9, with TRBD2 matching over 7 bases. Trimming at V came to 2 bases and at J to 6 bases, leaving 14 bases not matched to a gene. The CDR3 totals 17 residues. CDR1 and CDR2 from the germline V gene are SGDLS and YYNGEE.

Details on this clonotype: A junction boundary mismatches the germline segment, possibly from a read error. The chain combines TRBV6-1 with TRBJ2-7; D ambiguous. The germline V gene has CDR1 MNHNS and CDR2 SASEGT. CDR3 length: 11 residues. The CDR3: CTSSLTYEQYF. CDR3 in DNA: TGTACCAGCAGCCTAACCTACGAGCAGTACTTC.

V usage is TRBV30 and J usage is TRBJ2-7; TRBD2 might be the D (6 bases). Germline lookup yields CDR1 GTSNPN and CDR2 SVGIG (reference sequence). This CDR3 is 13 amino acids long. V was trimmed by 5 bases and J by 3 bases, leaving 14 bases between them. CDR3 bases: TGTGCCTGGGGCGGGGAGACATACTACGAGCAGTACTTC. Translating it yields CAWGGETYYEQYF.

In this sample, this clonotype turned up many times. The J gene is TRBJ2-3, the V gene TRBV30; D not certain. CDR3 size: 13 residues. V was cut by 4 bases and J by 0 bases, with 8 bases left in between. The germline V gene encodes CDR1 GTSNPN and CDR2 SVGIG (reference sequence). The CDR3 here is CAWTAGSTDTQYF. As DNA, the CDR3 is TGTGCCTGGACAGCCGGTAGCACAGATACGCAGTATTTT.

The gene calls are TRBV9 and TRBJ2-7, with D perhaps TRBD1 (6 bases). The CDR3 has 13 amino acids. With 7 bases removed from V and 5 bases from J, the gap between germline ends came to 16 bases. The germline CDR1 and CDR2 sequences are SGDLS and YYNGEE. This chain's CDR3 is CASGSITGNEQYF. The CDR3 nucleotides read TGTGCCAGCGGCTCCATTACAGGGAACGAGCAGTACTTC.

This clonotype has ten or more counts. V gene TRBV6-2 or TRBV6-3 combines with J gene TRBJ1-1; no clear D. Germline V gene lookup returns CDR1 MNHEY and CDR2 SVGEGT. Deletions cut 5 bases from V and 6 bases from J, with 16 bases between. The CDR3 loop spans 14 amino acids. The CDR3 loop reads CASSAEFGRAEAFF. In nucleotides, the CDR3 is TGTGCCAGCAGTGCCGAGTTTGGACGGGCTGAAGCTTTCTTT.

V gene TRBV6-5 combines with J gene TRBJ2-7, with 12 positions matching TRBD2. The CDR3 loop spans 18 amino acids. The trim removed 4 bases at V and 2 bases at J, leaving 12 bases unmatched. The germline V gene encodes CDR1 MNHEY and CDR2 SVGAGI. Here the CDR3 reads CASSLLLAGGPRPYEQYF. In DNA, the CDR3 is TGTGCCAGCAGTTTACTTCTAGCGGGAGGGCCCCGGCCCTACGAGCAGTACTTC.

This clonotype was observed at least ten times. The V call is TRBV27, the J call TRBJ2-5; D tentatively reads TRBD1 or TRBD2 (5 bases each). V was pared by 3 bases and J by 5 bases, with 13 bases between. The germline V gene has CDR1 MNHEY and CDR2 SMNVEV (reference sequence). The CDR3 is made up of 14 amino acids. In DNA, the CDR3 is TGTGCCAGCAGTTTCGGGGCTAGTGGGGAGACCCAGTACTTC. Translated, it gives CASSFGASGETQYF.

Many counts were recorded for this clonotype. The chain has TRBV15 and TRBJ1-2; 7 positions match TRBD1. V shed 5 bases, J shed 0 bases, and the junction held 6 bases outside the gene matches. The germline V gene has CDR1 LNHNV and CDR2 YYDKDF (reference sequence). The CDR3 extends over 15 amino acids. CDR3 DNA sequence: TGTGCCACCAGCCTATACAGGGGTCCTAACTATGGCTACACCTTC. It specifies CATSLYRGPNYGYTF.

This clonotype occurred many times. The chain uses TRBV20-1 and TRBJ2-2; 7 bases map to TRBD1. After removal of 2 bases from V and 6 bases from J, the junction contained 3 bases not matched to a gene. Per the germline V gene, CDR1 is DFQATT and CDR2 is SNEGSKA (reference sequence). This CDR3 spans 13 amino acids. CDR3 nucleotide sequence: TGCAGTGCTAGAACAGGGGTGGCCGGGGAGCTGTTTTTT. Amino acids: CSARTGVAGELFF.

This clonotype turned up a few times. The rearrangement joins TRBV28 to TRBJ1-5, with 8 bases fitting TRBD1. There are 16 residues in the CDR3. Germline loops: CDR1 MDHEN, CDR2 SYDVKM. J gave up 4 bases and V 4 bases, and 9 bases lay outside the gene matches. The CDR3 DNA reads TGTGCCAGCAGTTACTCAGGGGGCCTAGGGAATCAGCCCCAGCATTTT. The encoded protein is CASSYSGGLGNQPQHF.

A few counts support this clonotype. The CDR3 loop is CASSVTGRAGNTIYF. The DNA of the CDR3 is TGCGCCAGCAGCGTGACAGGGAGAGCTGGAAACACCATATATTTT. The chain carries TRBV5-1 and TRBJ1-3, with 7 bases fitting TRBD1. Looked up from germline, CDR1 is SGHRS and CDR2 is YFSETQ. CDR3 length: 15 amino acids. V dropped 4 bases and J dropped 2; count of bases not matched to a gene: 6.

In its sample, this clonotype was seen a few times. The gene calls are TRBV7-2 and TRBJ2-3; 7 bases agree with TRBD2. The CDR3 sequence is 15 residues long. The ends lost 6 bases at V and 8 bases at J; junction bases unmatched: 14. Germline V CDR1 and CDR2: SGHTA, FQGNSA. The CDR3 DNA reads TGTGCCAGCAGGGTGAGCGGGATGGGTTTTTCTACGCAGTATTTT. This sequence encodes CASRVSGMGFSTQYF.

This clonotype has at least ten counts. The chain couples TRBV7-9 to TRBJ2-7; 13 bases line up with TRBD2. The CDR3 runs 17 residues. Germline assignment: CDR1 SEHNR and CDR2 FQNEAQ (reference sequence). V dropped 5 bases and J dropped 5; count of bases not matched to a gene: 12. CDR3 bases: TGTGCCAGCAGCCGACTAGCGGGAGGCCCAGGGGGGAACGAGCAGTACTTC. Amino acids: CASSRLAGGPGGNEQYF.

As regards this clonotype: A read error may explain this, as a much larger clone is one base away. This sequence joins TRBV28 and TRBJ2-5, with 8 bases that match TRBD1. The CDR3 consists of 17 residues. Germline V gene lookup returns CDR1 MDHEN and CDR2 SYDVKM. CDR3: CTSILSSSRDRSETQYF. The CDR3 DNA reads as TGTACCAGCATTCTTTCCTCCAGCCGGGACAGGAGCGAGACCCAGTACTTC.

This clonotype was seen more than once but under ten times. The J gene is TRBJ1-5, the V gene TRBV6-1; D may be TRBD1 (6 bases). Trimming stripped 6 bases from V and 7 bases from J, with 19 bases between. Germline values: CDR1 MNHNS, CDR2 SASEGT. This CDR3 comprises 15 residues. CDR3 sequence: CASSTSGALGQPQHF. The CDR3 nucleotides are TGTGCCAGCAGCACCTCGGGGGCGTTAGGGCAGCCCCAGCATTTT.